A single sample is the source of the 30 T cell receptor beta chains below, sequenced in a study of shared clonotypes between healthy human individuals. Assay: immunoSEQ multiplex PCR; the TCRdb copy retains only in-frame clones and omits some. The table lists 1.6 million or so clones, roughly 96% of them singletons. Material for sequencing was naive CD4+ T cells sorted from blood. Subset reported: CD45RA+ positively selected. The source is a man aged 25-40 years in good health.

The J gene is TRBJ1-5, the V gene TRBV7-8; 9 bases map to TRBD1. CDR1 and CDR2 (germline): SGHVS, FQNEAQ. The CDR3 has 16 residues. Trimming removed 5 bases from V and 8 bases from J; junction bases left unmatched: 13. The CDR3 DNA is TGTGCCAGCAGCGATAGCCGGGACAGGGCTTCGAAGCCCCAGCATTTT. Amino acid sequence: CASSDSRDRASKPQHF.

The genes are TRBV4-1 and TRBJ2-7; 8 bases are shared with TRBD1. CDR1 and CDR2 (germline): MGHRA, YSYEKL. The CDR3 spans 16 residues. V lost 2 bases to trimming and J lost 0 bases; unmatched junction nucleotides: 6. The CDR3 DNA sequence: TGCGCCAGCAGCCAAATTACAGGGGGTGGCTCCTACGAGCAGTACTTC. It specifies CASSQITGGGSYEQYF.

The rearrangement links TRBV5-1 to TRBJ1-4, with 8 bases identical to TRBD1. The CDR3 is made up of 16 amino acids. Germline CDR1 SGHRS, CDR2 YFSETQ. V lost 3 bases to trimming and J lost 0 bases; unmatched junction nucleotides: 4. The CDR3 loop is CASSSGTGPTNEKLFF. As DNA, the CDR3 is TGCGCCAGCAGCTCCGGGACAGGTCCAACTAATGAAAAACTGTTTTTT.

The J gene is TRBJ1-5, the V gene TRBV18; 9 bases match TRBD1. Germline assignment: CDR1 KGHSH and CDR2 LQKENI. J gave up 4 bases and V 5 bases, and 3 bases lay outside the gene matches. The CDR3 totals 14 residues. CDR3 protein: CASSRDRVNQPQHF. The CDR3 nucleotides are TGTGCCAGCTCAAGGGACAGGGTAAATCAGCCCCAGCATTTT.

As DNA, the CDR3 is TGCGCCAGCAGCCCGATAACTACAGGGGGAGAGCAGTACTTC. Protein: CASSPITTGGEQYF. The chain employs TRBV4-1 and TRBJ2-7; 8 bases fit TRBD1. Germline loops: CDR1 MGHRA, CDR2 YSYEKL. The CDR3 contains 14 residues. The trim removed 4 bases at V and 7 bases at J, leaving 9 bases unmatched.

V usage is TRBV6-6 and J usage is TRBJ2-1; a weak D match, TRBD1 (5 bases). Trimming removed 6 bases from V and 3 bases from J, with 9 bases in between. This CDR3 has 13 residues. Looked up from germline, CDR1 is MNHNY and CDR2 is SVGAGI (reference sequence). The CDR3 region has the DNA TGTGCCAGCAGAAAGGACAACTACAATGAGCAGTTCTTC. Encoded protein: CASRKDNYNEQFF.

The chain couples TRBV28 to TRBJ2-7; TRBD1 aligns across 9 bases. The CDR3 is 15 residues long. CDR1 and CDR2 from the germline V gene are MDHEN and SYDVKM. Trimming cost V 7 bases and J 3 bases; bases outside gene matches: 10. For the CDR3, the DNA is TGTGCCAGCACTATTTACGGGGGACAGGGCTACGAGCAGTACTTC. This sequence encodes CASTIYGGQGYEQYF.

V usage is TRBV27 and J usage is TRBJ1-5; no firm D call. Per the germline V gene, CDR1 is MNHEY and CDR2 is SMNVEV (reference sequence). Trimming left V 2 bases short and J 3 bases short, with 11 bases between. The CDR3 totals 15 residues. CDR3 amino acids: CASSLLSTLNQPQHF. CDR3 DNA sequence: TGTGCCAGCAGTTTACTTTCCACCCTCAATCAGCCCCAGCATTTT.

The chain combines TRBV6-1 with TRBJ2-2, with 10 bases fitting TRBD1. This CDR3 is built from 15 residues. After removal of 7 bases from V and 2 bases from J, the junction contained 4 bases not matched to a gene. Germline values: CDR1 MNHNS, CDR2 SASEGT. Written as DNA, the CDR3 is TGTGCCAGCACCTGGGACAGGGGAAACACCGGGGAGCTGTTTTTT. Translation gives CASTWDRGNTGELFF.

This chain uses TRBV18 with TRBJ1-1, with TRBD1 matching 9 bases. CDR1 is KGHSH and CDR2 is LQKENI in the germline V gene. The CDR3 is made up of 16 amino acids. The ends lost 10 bases at V and 6 bases at J; junction bases unmatched: 18. The CDR3 loop is CATAYSKGQGHSEAFF. In DNA, the CDR3 is TGTGCCACCGCCTACTCAAAAGGACAGGGGCACTCTGAAGCTTTCTTT. Complete variable domain (other parts from reference TRBV18 and TRBJ1-1): NAGVMQNPRHLVRRRGQEARLRCSPMKGHSHVYWYRQLPEEGLKFMVYLQKENIIDESGMPKERFSAEFPKEGPSILRIQQVVRGDSAAYFCATAYSKGQGHSEAFFGQGTRLTVV.

The genes are TRBV5-4 and TRBJ1-2; the D gene is possibly TRBD1 (5 bases). The CDR3 extends over 14 amino acids. Trimming removed 1 base from V and 4 bases from J, with 11 bases in between. Germline loops: CDR1 SGHNT, CDR2 YYREEE (reference sequence). The DNA for the CDR3 is TGTGCCAGCAGCTTGTATTCAGGGTTCTATGGCTACACCTTC. Its protein is CASSLYSGFYGYTF.

V is TRBV6-1 and J is TRBJ2-1; no clear D. Germline V CDR1 and CDR2: MNHNS, SASEGT. The CDR3 runs 14 residues. Trimming stripped 6 bases from V and 6 bases from J, with 15 bases between. CDR3 DNA: TGTGCCAGCAGCCGGACCAGAGAAGGCAATGAGCAGTTCTTC. This codes for CASSRTREGNEQFF.

CDR3 sequence reads: CASSLSTRPRSGYTF. CDR3 bases: TGTGCCAGCAGTTTATCGACAAGGCCGAGGAGTGGCTACACCTTC. The V and J genes are TRBV27 and TRBJ1-2; D is ambiguous. Trimming removed 0 bases from V and 7 bases from J, with 15 bases in between. Germline V gives CDR1 MNHEY, CDR2 SMNVEV (reference sequence). The CDR3 sequence is 15 residues long.

J is TRBJ2-3 and V is TRBV29-1; 10 positions agree with TRBD2. CDR1 is SQVTM and CDR2 is ANQGSEA in the germline V gene. This CDR3 comprises 13 residues. V was clipped by 4 bases and J by 3 bases; unmatched bases: 1. CDR3 loop: CSVVGLATDTQYF. In nucleotides, the CDR3 is TGCAGCGTTGTGGGACTAGCGACAGATACGCAGTATTTT.

The chain employs TRBV6-5 and TRBJ1-6; a weak D match, TRBD1 (6 bases). CDR3 length: 14 residues. The germline V gene has CDR1 MNHEY and CDR2 SVGAGI. Between the trimmed V and J ends, which lost 7 bases and 6 bases, there was a span of 13 bases. The CDR3: CASTQTGANSPLHF. The DNA of the CDR3 is TGTGCCAGCACCCAGACGGGGGCTAATTCACCCCTCCACTTT.

The J gene is TRBJ2-2, the V gene TRBV19; TRBD1 aligns across 8 bases. The germline V gene encodes CDR1 LNHDA and CDR2 SQIVND (reference sequence). The CDR3 covers 16 residues. Trimming at V came to 3 bases and at J to 6 bases, leaving 9 bases not matched to a gene. CDR3 sequence (DNA): TGTGCCAGTAGTATGCCAGGGGGCGCGGGCGCCGGGGAGCTGTTTTTT. It encodes CASSMPGGAGAGELFF.

The rearrangement uses TRBV5-4 and TRBJ2-1; 12 bases line up with TRBD2. The CDR3 spans 14 residues. V was clipped by 4 bases and J by 5 bases; unmatched bases: 1. Germline V CDR1 and CDR2: SGHNT, YYREEE (reference sequence). CDR3 residues: CASSRTSGNNEQFF. In DNA form, the CDR3 reads TGTGCCAGCAGCCGGACTAGCGGGAACAATGAGCAGTTCTTC.

Regarding this clone: The identical CDR3 is also encoded by other nucleotide sequences in the sample. The chain has TRBV5-4 and TRBJ1-4; 9 bases map to TRBD1. CDR3 length equals 14 residues. V was clipped by 3 bases and J by 7 bases; unmatched bases: 4. CDR1 and CDR2 (germline): SGHNT, YYREEE (reference sequence). This chain's CDR3 is CASSSGQGGEKLFF. DNA for the CDR3: TGTGCCAGCAGCTCGGGACAGGGAGGTGAAAAACTGTTTTTT.

On this clone: The sample carries other DNA sequences with the same CDR3. The chain couples TRBV5-6 to TRBJ2-7; no clear D. CDR1 is SGHDT and CDR2 is YYEEEE in the germline V gene. The CDR3 length is 13 residues. Trimming left V 1 base short and J 0 bases short, with 5 bases between. The CDR3 sequence is CASSLLGSYEQYF. In DNA form, the CDR3 reads TGTGCCAGCAGCTTGTTGGGCTCCTACGAGCAGTACTTC.

As to this clone: Different DNA sequences within this sample yield the same CDR3. The chain carries TRBV19 and TRBJ2-3; the D gene is possibly TRBD1 (6 bases). V lost 5 bases and J lost 1, with 7 bases in between. The CDR3 totals 13 residues. Germline-derived CDR1 and CDR2 are LNHDA and SQIVND (reference sequence). The CDR3 loop reads CASSPGGTDTQYF. The CDR3 DNA follows: TGTGCCAGTAGTCCAGGGGGCACAGATACGCAGTATTTT. Combining the CDR3 with reference TRBV19 and TRBJ2-3 gives the whole variable domain DGGITQSPKYLFRKEGQNVTLSCEQNLNHDAMYWYRQDPGQGLRLIYYSQIVNDFQKGDIAEGYSVSREKKESFPLTVTSAQKNPTAFYLCASSPGGTDTQYFGPGTRLTVL.

This chain uses TRBV4-3 with TRBJ2-5; no definite D call. The V and J ends lost 3 bases and 5 bases respectively, with 16 bases between them. Germline V gene lookup returns CDR1 LGHNA and CDR2 YSLEER. The CDR3 runs to 15 residues. CDR3 loop: CASSQDGGDGETQYF. As DNA, the CDR3 is TGCGCCAGCAGCCAGGACGGTGGGGATGGGGAGACCCAGTACTTC.

The chain is built from TRBV7-3 and TRBJ2-6, with D perhaps matching TRBD1 or TRBD2 (5 bases each). V was pared by 2 bases and J by 4 bases, with 27 bases between. CDR1 SGHTA and CDR2 FQGTGA come from the germline V gene. This CDR3 has 21 residues. For the CDR3, the DNA is TGTGCCAGCAGCTTAGTAGCATGGAAGGGACGGAAAGAATCCGGGGCCAACGTCCTGACTTTC. This sequence encodes CASSLVAWKGRKESGANVLTF.

This chain connects TRBV7-2 to TRBJ2-3, with D perhaps TRBD2 (5 bases). The CDR3 has 15 amino acids. Per the germline V gene, CDR1 is SGHTA and CDR2 is FQGNSA. Trimming took 5 bases from V and 3 from J, leaving 15 bases between them. The CDR3, as DNA: TGTGCCAGCAGCCACGGAGGCGGTACTACAGATACGCAGTATTTT. Translating gives CASSHGGGTTDTQYF.

The chain recombines TRBV5-4 with TRBJ1-5; no clear D. Trimming shortened V by 2 bases and J by 0 bases, and 9 bases separated the two germline ends. The CDR3 length is 15 residues. The germline V gene has CDR1 SGHNT and CDR2 YYREEE (reference sequence). CDR3 nucleotide sequence: TGTGCCAGCAGCTTCGTGGGAGATAGCAATCAGCCCCAGCATTTT. Protein sequence: CASSFVGDSNQPQHF.

The chain couples TRBV30 to TRBJ2-1, with D possibly being TRBD2 (6 bases). Germline loops: CDR1 GTSNPN, CDR2 SVGIG (reference sequence). CDR3 length equals 15 residues. The germline V and J ends were trimmed by 0 bases and 6 bases, with 15 bases remaining between them. The CDR3 nucleotides read TGTGCCTGGAGTGTAAGGAGGGGAATAGGCAATGAGCAGTTCTTC. Its translation: CAWSVRRGIGNEQFF.

CDR3 region: CSAHSSSEQFF. The CDR3 DNA follows: TGCAGTGCTCATTCGTCTAGTGAGCAGTTCTTC. V gene TRBV20-1 combines with J gene TRBJ2-1, with no clear D. The CDR3 has 11 amino acids. Germline V gene data show CDR1 as DFQATT and CDR2 as SNEGSKA (reference sequence). V lost 5 bases and J 9 bases, leaving 11 bases between the germline ends.

The V gene is TRBV10-3, the J gene TRBJ2-2; D is perhaps TRBD1 (6 bases). Germline assignment: CDR1 ENHRY and CDR2 SYGVKD. The CDR3 loop spans 15 amino acids. The V and J ends lost 11 bases and 0 bases respectively, with 16 bases between them. The CDR3 coding sequence is TGTGCCTTACAATCGGGACACTCGAACACCGGGGAGCTGTTTTTT. This translates into CALQSGHSNTGELFF.

The table lists this clone with a count of one. The rearrangement uses TRBV25-1 and TRBJ2-1; 12 nucleotides match TRBD2. The CDR3 has 16 amino acids. The V segment lost 6 bases and the J segment 2 bases; nucleotides outside the gene matches: 5. Germline V CDR1 and CDR2: MGHDK, SYGVNS. DNA for the CDR3: TGTGCCAGCAGCGAAAGGACTAGCGGGACCTACAATGAGCAGTTCTTC. Its translation: CASSERTSGTYNEQFF.

About this clone: At one end the junction does not follow the germline gene, possibly because of a read error. V is TRBV7-6 and J is TRBJ2-5; 8 bases line up with TRBD2. CDR1 and CDR2 (germline): SGHVS, FNYEAQ. The CDR3 has 14 amino acids. The CDR3 sequence: CASSVAGPQETQYF. The CDR3 bases are TGTGCCAGCAGCGTAGCGGGGCCCCAAGAGACCCAGTACTTC.

The chain recombines TRBV2 with TRBJ2-7, with TRBD2 as a possible D gene (6 bases). The CDR3 covers 15 residues. Germline CDR1 and CDR2: SNHLY and FYNNEI. The V gene lost 7 bases and the J gene lost 12 bases, with 28 bases spanning the gap. In nucleotides, the CDR3 is TGTGCCAGCACCAAAGAAAGGGACTCCACAACCAGGCGGTACTTC. Translating it yields CASTKERDSTTRRYF. The whole variable domain, remainder taken from reference TRBV2 and TRBJ2-7, is EPEVTQTPSHQVTQMGQEVILRCVPISNHLYFYWYRQILGQKVEFLVSFYNNEISEKSEIFDDQFSVERPDGSNFTLKIRSTKLEDSAMYFCASTKERDSTTRRYFGPGTRLTVT.